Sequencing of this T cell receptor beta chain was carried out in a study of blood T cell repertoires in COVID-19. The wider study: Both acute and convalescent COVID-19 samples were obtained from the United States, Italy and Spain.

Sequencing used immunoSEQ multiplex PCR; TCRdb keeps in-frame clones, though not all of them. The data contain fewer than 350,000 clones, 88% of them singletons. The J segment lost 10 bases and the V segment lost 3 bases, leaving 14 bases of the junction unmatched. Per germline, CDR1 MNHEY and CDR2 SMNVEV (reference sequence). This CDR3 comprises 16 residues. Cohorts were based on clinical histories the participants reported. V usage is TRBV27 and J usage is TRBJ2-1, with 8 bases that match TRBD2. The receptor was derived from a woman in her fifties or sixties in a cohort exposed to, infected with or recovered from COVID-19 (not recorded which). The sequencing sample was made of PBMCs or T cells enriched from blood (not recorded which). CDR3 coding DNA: TGTGCCAGCAGTTTCTCTTACGGGAGGGCCTTAGGGGAGCAGTTCTTC. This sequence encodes CASSFSYGRALGEQFF.